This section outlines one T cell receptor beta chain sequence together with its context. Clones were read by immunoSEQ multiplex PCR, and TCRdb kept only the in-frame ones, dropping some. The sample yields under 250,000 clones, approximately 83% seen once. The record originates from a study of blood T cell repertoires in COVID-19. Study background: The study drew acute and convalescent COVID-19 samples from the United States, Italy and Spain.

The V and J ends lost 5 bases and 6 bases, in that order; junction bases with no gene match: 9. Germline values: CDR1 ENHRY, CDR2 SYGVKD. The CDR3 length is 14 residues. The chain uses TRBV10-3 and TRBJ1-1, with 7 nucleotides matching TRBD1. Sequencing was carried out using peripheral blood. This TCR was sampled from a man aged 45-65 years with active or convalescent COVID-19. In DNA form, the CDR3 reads TGTGCCATCAGTCAACAGGGGACCATTCCTGAAGCTTTCTTT. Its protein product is CAISQQGTIPEAFF.